This note documents a single TCR beta chain sequence. The antigen it recognizes is unknown. No clone much larger than this one lies a single base away; base qualities are absent. Receptor libraries were prepared by the immunoSEQ multiplex PCR assay. For the multiplex PCR, a mixture combining 60 forward primers for TCR Vbeta segments and 13 reverse primers for TCR Jbeta segments was used. Amplification of the CDR3 region of rearranged TCR beta genes was performed with a multiplex PCR assay on genomic DNA. Amplified TCR beta libraries were sequenced as 87-base-pair reads on the Illumina HiSeq System. The authors' pipeline ran thus. A later analysis counted approximately 74 million unique TCR beta chains across the 666 repertoires, and some 11 million of these chains were shared by at least two donors. Raw reads were error-corrected and collapsed into unique sequences with a nearest-neighbor algorithm that merged closely related sequences to remove PCR and sequencing errors. V, D and J gene segments were assigned by aligning CDR3 sequences to IMGT reference sequences. Each retained sequence needed at least a six-nucleotide match to both a V gene segment and a J gene segment. Rearrangements were classified as productive when the CDR3 lacked stop codons and remained in frame with V and J, and all other rearrangements were classified as non-productive. Following IMGT convention, CDR3 was defined as the stretch from the second conserved V-encoded cysteine up to the conserved J-encoded phenylalanine. In an earlier analysis of 500 to 650 of the donors, sequences lacking an unambiguous match to a single V gene segment were excluded. In an earlier analysis of several hundred of the donors, V segments were called functional above 56.7% productive rearrangements and were called segregating when the between-donor standard deviation exceeded 5%. A statistical classification framework was built for diagnosing cytomegalovirus status from the catalog of TCR beta chain sequences. A later analysis assigned V and J genes by comparing TCR nucleotide sequences with IMGT/GENE-DB human TR gene sequences. In a later analysis, CDR3 sequences and most-parsimonious VDJ recombination scenarios were assigned using the TCRdist pipeline. In a later analysis, each TCR beta chain was defined by its CDR3 amino acid sequence together with its V-gene family, and reads lacking a unique V-gene family were excluded. In a later analysis, some 600 highly shared, low-generation-probability nucleotide sequences were removed to address suspected cross-contamination and a sequencing artifact. In a later analysis, a clonal expansion index was calculated for each public chain from normalized within-repertoire ranks of inferred template counts. Generation probabilities in a later analysis came from a VDJ recombination model fitted to out-of-frame rearrangements, and those results were checked against IGoR. A later analysis scored TCR-TCR, TCR-HLA and TCR-CMV co-occurrence with hypergeometric tests, applying a repertoire-size bias correction to TCR pairs. In a later analysis, false discovery rates were estimated by permuting HLA or CMV assignments 20 times. In a later analysis, co-occurring TCRs were grouped using DBSCAN, with TCRdist sequence similarity added in when clustering inside HLA-allele-positive subsets. For co-occurrence clustering, repertoires with fewer than 30,000 or more than 120,000 public chains were excluded, along with 4 to 6 repertoires with anomalous nucleotide sharing. TCRdb obtained this table from immuneACCESS and retained in-frame rearrangements with V and J assigned. These tables miss some clones; where compared with another copy, unresolved V genes account for less than half of the shortfall, and the remainder is unexplained. V, J and clone size reflect that table, while D and trimming were determined from the DNA. The sample data list under 200,000 clones, and around 80% of these were observed just once. Around 5.7% of the sample rests with the top ten.

These data are taken from a study of cytomegalovirus exposure and HLA in healthy donors (dated by TCRdb to between 2016 and 2019). About the study as a whole: In an earlier analysis of roughly 590 of the donors, under 300 Gb of sequence data and some 100 million unique TCR beta sequences from about 190 million T cells were reported. About 310 gigabases of sequencing data and tens of millions of unique TCR sequences were included in an early release covering about 600 HLA-typed donors. The genetic ancestry cluster associated with self-reported Caucasian donors included 70% to 85% of the roughly 360 genotyped donors. The study was designed to test whether signatures of past pathogen exposure could be identified by cataloging public T cell receptors. The T cell repertoires of about 700 subjects were profiled by immunosequencing and related to cytomegalovirus serostatus. Besides the first cohort of some 670 subjects, a separate validation cohort made up of 120 or so different subjects was used. To predict cytomegalovirus infection status, the study combined high-throughput TCR immunosequencing, statistical association of individual TCRs with disease status, and machine learning. A later analysis re-analyzed previously published TCR beta repertoires from 550 to 700 donors and added high-resolution HLA genotyping to study TCR occurrence patterns. In the later analysis, no new phenotypic data were used to find candidate immune exposures; instead, reliance was placed on TCR beta sequences and their occurrence across donors. An earlier analysis of several hundred of the donors applied high-throughput TCR beta sequencing to assess whether each TCR beta V gene segment acted as functional or pseudogenic. Alongside the repertoire data, information on donor age, sex, ethnicity and CMV serostatus was compiled. A later genetic analysis used genome-wide SNP genotypes for about 55% of the 666 donors, treating that subset as a discovery cohort. All discovery cohort repertoires had been generated on a single sequencing platform. Both class I and class II loci were covered by HLA typing, at four-digit resolution. The number of donors typed differed by locus, with about 620-630 for A, B, C, DRB1 and DQB1, more than 500 for DQA1, about 610 for DPA1, and approximately 470 for DPB1. Several DR-DQ haplotypes were treated as single units for association and clustering because of strong linkage in the cohort. Among 300 to 500 genotyped donors of the cohort, an average of around 250,000 unique TCR beta nucleotide sequences was sequenced per donor, of which about 20% were non-productive. The full study reports these points: Because some donors lacked HLA typing at each locus, the association tests relied only on the typed subset. The 87-base-pair reads could not distinguish some IMGT-functional V segments, including TRBV6-2 and TRBV6-3, so those segments were excluded. V-gene and J-gene trimming of TCR beta chains was associated with a missense DCLRE1C variant in a later genetic analysis, and the association was replicated in an independent cohort. The classifier was reported to diagnose cytomegalovirus status with high specificity and sensitivity in both the original cohort and the validation cohort. In vitro tests confirmed that a few of the cytomegalovirus-associated TCR beta chains recognize cytomegalovirus antigens. Strong co-occurrence of HLA alleles, especially DR and DQ, made assigning TCR associations to individual alleles difficult. A later analysis found that most CMV-associated TCR beta chains appeared HLA-restricted, with HLA associations seemingly driven largely by CMV exposure. Correlated functional status among segregating V segments might reflect linkage disequilibrium, but an unknown experimental factor could not be ruled out. In a later analysis, several top co-occurrence clusters were reported to appear linked to parvovirus B19, influenza, CMV and Epstein-Barr virus. An earlier analysis of some 590 of the donors showed that most TCR beta V segments appeared in productive rearrangements either about 87% or about 30% of the time, which broadly matched IMGT annotations. A further reported finding was that TCR beta sequences accurately predicted the HLA-A and HLA-B alleles for most subjects in the first cohort. Because counts were too low, roughly 17 rarely observed V segments, including chromosome 9 orphons, were left out of the earlier analysis of roughly 600 of the donors. While some public TCRs were present in many individuals, most TCR sequences turned up only very rarely across donors. A later genetic analysis reported fewer N-insertions in productive TCRs among donors in an Asian-associated ancestry cluster than the roughly 640-donor mean. Immune exposure information for the cohort was limited to CMV serostatus. Only TCR beta chains were sequenced in this cohort, and the absence of alpha or paired-chain data limited detectable features. In a later analysis, HLA-associated TCR beta chains showed more clonal expansion and lower generation probabilities than non-associated chains that were equally common. The study listed 150 to 200 TCR beta chains as associated with cytomegalovirus. A group of highly shared sequence variants was considered likely to be a technical artifact of the sequencing pipeline. A later analysis associated 15,000 to 20,000 TCR beta sequences with specific HLA alleles at a false discovery rate of 0.05. The authors suggested that the approach could potentially be extended to other disease states and immunological phenotypes. According to a later analysis, TCR association rates differed among HLA loci, with DRB1 alleles showing the most associated TCRs and HLA-C alleles showing the fewest. Presence/absence analyses assumed roughly uniform sequencing depth across donors, an assumption that may not hold.

CDR1 and CDR2, looked up from the germline V gene, are WSHSY and SAAADI. The CDR3 spans 15 residues, from the cysteine through the phenylalanine. Just CDR3 DNA is preserved here, 45 bases in frame from base 1. For this chain, trimming is 7 bases at the V end and 1 base at the J end, and the number of junction bases without a gene match is 7. The cohort consisted of 650 to 700 healthy bone marrow donors. At the time of sampling, all cohort members were nominally healthy, though unrecorded immune exposures were likely present. The donor was CMV seronegative and belonged to the group of around 400 seronegative cohort members. A peripheral blood sample was provided by each donor, and peripheral blood mononuclear cells were used for TCR beta sequencing. Genomic DNA extraction from the blood cell samples was performed with the Qiagen DNeasy Blood Extraction Kit.

The TCR sequence derives from a man aged 35-49 years in good health and CMV-seronegative. The chain is encoded by TRBV10-2 joined to TRBJ2-7, with 10 bases aligning to TRBD2. Sequencing was done on a sample of PBMCs. At the DNA level, the sequence is TGCGCCAGCACGCTTCTAGCGGGAGCTTCCTACGAGCAGTACTTC. Protein translation: CASTLLAGASYEQYF.